The 11 T cell receptor beta chains in this list originate from one sample, sequenced in a study of blood T cells in healthy people across ages. A second PCR of roughly 7 to 11 cycles used a sample-barcoded 5' primer and a J-beta primer mix. TCRdb re-derived calls from the 5' RACE reads in MiXCR, one entry per CDR3 protein. The sample holds some 710,000 distinct CDR3 sequences; about half are singletons and the top ten take roughly 18%. Sequenced input: blood. Every receptor here comes from an elderly man in good health.

This chain joins TRBV7-9 and TRBJ2-3; possible D gene TRBD1, 6 bases. V was shortened by 5 bases and J by 9 bases, with 21 bases between the two germline ends. CDR1 SEHNR and CDR2 FQNEAQ come from the germline V gene (reference sequence). This CDR3 has 15 amino acids. The CDR3 spells CASSRRLYQGQTQYF. In DNA, the CDR3 is TGTGCCAGCAGCCGACGGCTGTACCAGGGGCAGACGCAGTATTTT.

This rearrangement joins TRBV4-3 to TRBJ1-1; D is unresolved. The CDR3 has 14 residues. The germline V gene encodes CDR1 LGHNA and CDR2 YSLEER. Deletions cut 1 base from V and 1 base from J, with 7 bases between. CDR3 region: CASSQGGPNTEAFF. The CDR3 region has the DNA TGCGCCAGCAGCCAAGGGGGTCCGAACACTGAAGCTTTCTTT.

This clonotype was observed a single time. One end of the junction does not line up with germline, which may come from a read error. The rearrangement links TRBV5-1 to TRBJ1-2; D might be TRBD1 (6 bases). Germline CDR1 is SGHRS and CDR2 is YFSETQ. The CDR3 loop spans 16 amino acids. CDR3 sequence reads: CASSAAPGTTNYGCTF. The CDR3 coding sequence is TGCGCCAGCAGCGCCGCCCCTGGGACAACTAACTATGGCTGCACCTTC. Based on the CDR3 plus reference TRBV5-1 and TRBJ1-2, the full variable domain is KAGVTQTPRYLIKTRGQQVTLSCSPISGHRSVSWYQQTPGQGLQFLFEYFSETQRNKGNFPGRFSGRQFSNSRSEMNVSTLELGDSALYLCASSAAPGTTNYGCTFGSGTRLTVV.

A few counts support this clonotype. The chain is built from TRBV6-5 and TRBJ2-7; 8 nucleotides match TRBD2. In germline, CDR1 is MNHEY, CDR2 SVGAGI. After removal of 2 bases from V and 1 base from J, the junction contained 13 bases not matched to a gene. This CDR3 region has 18 residues. This CDR3 reads CASSYAGGLAGGSYEQYF. CDR3 bases: TGTGCCAGCAGTTACGCAGGAGGGCTAGCGGGCGGATCCTACGAGCAGTACTTC.

This rearrangement joins TRBV7-2 to TRBJ1-2, with D perhaps TRBD1 (5 bases). This CDR3 has 16 residues. The germline CDR1 and CDR2 sequences are SGHTA and FQGNSA. Trimming cost V 7 bases and J 4 bases, with 22 bases left between them. In nucleotides, the CDR3 is TGTGCCAGCACCCAGAGCAGGGAAGGAGTGGGCTATGGCTACACCTTC. Protein: CASTQSREGVGYGYTF.

This chain links TRBV5-1 with TRBJ1-5; maybe TRBD1 (5 bases). CDR1 is SGHRS, CDR2 YFSETQ, per germline. Trimming left V 4 bases short and J 2 bases short, with 10 bases between. CDR3 length: 14 residues. The CDR3 reads CASSVGGGNQPQHF. The CDR3, as DNA: TGCGCCAGCAGCGTGGGAGGGGGCAATCAGCCCCAGCATTTT.

This clonotype was seen many times. The gene calls are TRBV7-8 and TRBJ2-5, with a weak D call TRBD2 (6 bases). V shed 1 base and J shed 5 bases, with 20 bases lying between them. Germline V gives CDR1 SGHVS, CDR2 FQNEAQ. The CDR3 has 17 amino acids. CDR3 sequence reads: CASSLEGGSANRETQYF. CDR3 DNA sequence: TGTGCCAGCAGCTTAGAAGGAGGGAGTGCTAATAGGGAGACCCAGTACTTC. The complete variable domain, with remaining parts taken from reference TRBV7-8 and TRBJ2-5, reads GAGVSQSPRYKVAKRGQDVALRCDPISGHVSLFWYQQALGQGPEFLTYFQNEAQLDKSGLPSDRFFAERPEGSVSTLKIQRTQQEDSAVYLCASSLEGGSANRETQYFGPGTRLLVL.

The chain carries TRBV7-9 and TRBJ2-7; D ambiguous. Germline CDR1 and CDR2: SEHNR and FQNEAQ (reference sequence). This CDR3 comprises 14 residues. Trimming shortened V by 4 bases and J by 7 bases, and 17 bases separated the two germline ends. The CDR3 reads CASSSSQSGNEQYF. In nucleotides, the CDR3 is TGTGCCAGCAGCTCAAGTCAGTCTGGGAATGAGCAGTACTTC.

This rearrangement joins TRBV24-1 to TRBJ2-6, with 8 bases lining up with TRBD1. The V gene end was trimmed by 10 bases and the J gene end by 0 bases; junction bases not matched to a gene: 7. Germline V gene sequence: CDR1 KGHDR, CDR2 SFDVKD. The CDR3 is 16 amino acids. For the CDR3, the DNA is TGTGCCACACAGGGACAGGACCTCTCTGGGGCCAACGTCCTGACTTTC. Protein sequence: CATQGQDLSGANVLTF.

The chain carries TRBV7-2 and TRBJ2-3; 15 nucleotides match TRBD2. V gave up 4 bases and J gave up 7 bases; unmatched junction bases: 15. Per the germline V gene, CDR1 is SGHTA and CDR2 is FQGNSA. This CDR3 has 19 residues. The CDR3 nucleotides read TGTGCCAGCAGCTCCGCCGGGACTAGCGGGAGGTTTAGGTTTAATACGCAGTATTTT. Its translation is CASSSAGTSGRFRFNTQYF.

The chain joins TRBV3-1 to TRBJ2-5; 8 positions agree with TRBD2. CDR1 and CDR2 (germline): LGHDT, YNNKEL (reference sequence). The junction had 9 bases not matched to a gene; V was cut back by 2 bases and J by 4 bases. CDR3 length: 16 residues. CDR3 sequence (DNA): TGTGCCAGCAGCCAAAGTCCAGCGGGAGCGATAGAGACCCAGTACTTC. Its translation: CASSQSPAGAIETQYF.